The clone carrying this T cell receptor beta chain was found many times. As yet, its antigen is unknown. Amplification of TCR beta CDR3 regions used RNA as the template. Primed by the HTBI set, a first-round RT-PCR was run on the TCR CDR3. TCRdb fed the multiplex PCR reads into MiXCR, producing one record per CDR3 protein. The table has roughly 500,000 distinct CDR3 sequences, roughly 50% seen once. Germline loops: CDR1 SGHAT, CDR2 FQDESV (reference sequence). Trimming removed 3 bases at V and 4 bases at J, with 12 bases between. This CDR3 region has 14 residues. This entry comes from a study of T cells in Graves' hyperthyroidism and ophthalmopathy. Overall study results and limits: Within blood appeared most thyroid clonotypes that had expanded above 0.001.

Specimen: peripheral blood or thyroid tissue (not recorded which). This clonotype was obtained from an adult woman with Graves' disease, either hyperthyroidism or ophthalmopathy (not recorded which). V gene TRBV11-1 combines with J gene TRBJ2-5; D gene ambiguous. DNA for the CDR3: TGTGCCAGCAGCTTTCATAAGACGGTAGAGACCCAGTACTTC. Protein sequence: CASSFHKTVETQYF.